The rows below give T cell receptor beta chains drawn from one sample of a study of blood T cell repertoires in COVID-19. Clones were read by immunoSEQ multiplex PCR, and TCRdb kept only the in-frame ones, dropping some. The data show under 200,000 clones, with 86% seen just once and 20% to 25% held by the top ten. Material: PBMCs or T cells enriched from blood (not recorded which). These receptors were collected from a woman between 35 and 50 years old in a cohort exposed to, infected with or recovered from COVID-19 (not recorded which). Both conserved end residues are part of each CDR3. The D gene is left open where the match is weak. Not every row has a clone size; where given, it reads once, few, many or a size class.

j_call	v_call	clone_size	d_call	cdr3_nt	cdr3_aa
TRBJ2-5	TRBV7-9	-	-	TGTGCCAGCAGTCCTCGAGCGCGCGGTGGAGAGACCCAGTACTTC	CASSPRARGGETQYF
TRBJ2-4	TRBV6-2/TRBV6-3	-	TRBD1	TGTGCCAGCAGTTACAAAAGACAGGGGATGGCGGATAACATTCAGTACTTC	CASSYKRQGMADNIQYF
TRBJ2-5	TRBV27	-	-	TGTGCCAGCAGTTTTGAAGGGGCCCAAGAGACCCAGTACTTC	CASSFEGAQETQYF
TRBJ2-7	TRBV5-1	-	TRBD1	TGCGCCAGCAGTCGGACAGGGGATACCTACGAGCAGTACTTC	CASSRTGDTYEQYF
TRBJ1-6	TRBV3-1/TRBV3-2	-	-	TGTGCCAGCAGCCAGGGAGGGTCCTATAATTCACCCCTCCACTTT	CASSQGGSYNSPLHF
TRBJ1-6	TRBV3-1/TRBV3-2	once	TRBD1	TGTGCCAGCAGCCCGACAGGGGATTCACCCCTCCACTTT	CASSPTGDSPLHF
TRBJ1-1	TRBV6-5	-	-	TGTGCCAGCAGTTTATTAACGGGCACTGAAGCTTTCTTT	CASSLLTGTEAFF
TRBJ2-5	TRBV9	once	-	TGTGCCAGCAGCGTCCACGGGGCGGGGCAAGAGACCCAGTACTTC	CASSVHGAGQETQYF
TRBJ1-1	TRBV7-8	-	TRBD1	TGTGCCAGCAGCTTAAAAGGGGGCGCGAACACTGAAGCTTTCTTT	CASSLKGGANTEAFF
TRBJ1-1	TRBV19	-	TRBD1	TGTGCCAGTAGTATAGGACAGGGGAACACTGAAGCTTTCTTT	CASSIGQGNTEAFF
TRBJ1-2	TRBV29-1	-	-	TGCAGCGTTGAAGATTCTAACAACTATGGCTACACCTTC	CSVEDSNNYGYTF
TRBJ2-1	TRBV6-2/TRBV6-3	-	TRBD1	TGTGCCAGCAGTTACTCAAGGACAGGGGGCTGGAATGAGCAGTTCTTC	CASSYSRTGGWNEQFF
TRBJ2-7	TRBV27	-	TRBD1	TGTGCCAGCAGTTCCGGGACAGGGGGTTACGAGCAGTACTTC	CASSSGTGGYEQYF
TRBJ2-7	TRBV7-9	-	TRBD1	TGTGCCAGCAGCTCCGCCGGGACAGGGCGTTACGAGCAGTACTTC	CASSSAGTGRYEQYF
TRBJ1-5	TRBV5-1	many	-	TGCGCCAGCAGCTTGGAAGTTGGCCAGCCCCAGCATTTT	CASSLEVGQPQHF
TRBJ1-6	TRBV7-9	few	TRBD1	TGTGCCAGCAGCTTGACAGGGGACTACTCACCCCTCCACTTT	CASSLTGDYSPLHF
TRBJ2-7	TRBV2	-	-	TGTGCCAGCAGTGAGGACGGGGGCTACGAGCAGTACTTC	CASSEDGGYEQYF
TRBJ2-7	TRBV10-1	-	-	TGCGCCAGCAGTCCCGGACAGTGGGCCTACGAGCAGTACTTC	CASSPGQWAYEQYF
TRBJ2-4	TRBV2	few	-	TGTGCCAGCAGCAAACAGGGGGGGATTAAAAACATTCAGTACTTC	CASSKQGGIKNIQYF
TRBJ2-1	TRBV18	-	-	TGTGCCAGCTCACCACGAAAGGGGGAGAACTACAATGAGCAGTTCTTC	CASSPRKGENYNEQFF
TRBJ2-1	TRBV11-2	-	TRBD2	TGTGCCAGCAGCTCTAGCGGGGGGGCCCATGAGCAGTTCTTC	CASSSSGGAHEQFF
TRBJ2-5	TRBV5-1	-	-	TGCGCCAGCAGCTCCACAGGGATCGGGGAGACCCAGTACTTC	CASSSTGIGETQYF
TRBJ2-7	TRBV7-2	-	-	TGTGCCAGCAGCTTACCAGGGACTCACGAGCAGTACTTC	CASSLPGTHEQYF
TRBJ1-1	TRBV12-3/TRBV12-4	-	TRBD1	TGTGCCAGCAGTTGGGGACAGGGGGGGGAAGCTTTCTTT	CASSWGQGGEAFF
TRBJ2-7	TRBV4-1	-	-	TGCGCCAGCAGCCAAGGAGCGGGTCTCGACGAGCAGTACTTC	CASSQGAGLDEQYF
TRBJ1-6	TRBV5-1	-	-	TGCGCCAGCAGCCGCCGGACAGCGGATTCACCCCTCCACTTT	CASSRRTADSPLHF
TRBJ1-5	TRBV7-6	once	-	TGTGCCAGCAGCTTACTATTCGGGATACAGTATCAGCCCCAGCATTTT	CASSLLFGIQYQPQHF
TRBJ1-1	TRBV28	-	-	TGTGCCAGCAGTTCCACGGTAGAAGCTTTCTTT	CASSSTVEAFF
TRBJ1-4	TRBV19	-	-	TGTGCCAGTAGTAACATGAGGCGTGAAAAACTGTTTTTT	CASSNMRREKLFF
TRBJ2-7	TRBV28	-	TRBD1	TGTGCCAGCAGTTCACCCATACTTAGGCAGGGGGTTCCCTACGAGCAGTACTTC	CASSSPILRQGVPYEQYF
TRBJ2-7	TRBV25-1	-	TRBD2	TGTGCCAGCAGTTCCTGGGAGGGGAATTACGAGCAGTACTTC	CASSSWEGNYEQYF
TRBJ1-1	TRBV30	-	-	TGTGCCTGTCTGACAGTTGAAGCTTTCTTT	CACLTVEAFF
TRBJ2-7	TRBV7-2	-	-	TGTGCCAGCAGCTTAGGGTCGGGACAGAGGGGGGAAGAGCAGTACTTC	CASSLGSGQRGEEQYF
TRBJ1-2	TRBV5-1	-	TRBD1	TGCGCCAGCAGCTTGACAGGGGTAAATGGCTACACCTTC	CASSLTGVNGYTF
TRBJ2-5	TRBV11-2	-	-	TGTGCCAGCAGCTTTTCTGGACAGAGCCAAGAGACCCAGTACTTC	CASSFSGQSQETQYF
TRBJ2-1	TRBV5-6	-	-	TGTGCCAGCAGCCTCAGGGTTTTTGAGCAGTTCTTC	CASSLRVFEQFF
TRBJ2-7	TRBV6-5	-	TRBD1	TGTGCCAGCAGTTACCGCGGACAGGGCGGGACTGGGCAGTACTTC	CASSYRGQGGTGQYF
TRBJ2-1	TRBV9	-	TRBD2	TGTGCCAGCAGCGTAGGTGGGACTAGTAACAATGAGCAGTTCTTC	CASSVGGTSNNEQFF
TRBJ2-7	TRBV4-1	once	-	TGCGCCAGCAGCCAAGCGGGGTTTGGCTCCTACGAGCAGTACTTC	CASSQAGFGSYEQYF
TRBJ1-4	TRBV15	-	-	TGTGCCACCAGCAGAGATTACAGCCCTGACGGCCCAACTAATGAAAAACTGTTTTTT	CATSRDYSPDGPTNEKLFF
TRBJ1-1	TRBV7-9	-	TRBD1	TGTGCCAGCAGCTTAGATAGGACAGGGGAGACTGAAGCTTTCTTT	CASSLDRTGETEAFF
TRBJ1-2	TRBV19	-	-	TGTGCCAGTAGCCAGGCGAGCTATGGCTACACCTTC	CASSQASYGYTF
TRBJ2-3	TRBV9	-	-	TGTGCCAGCAGCGCAGAGACTAGGACAGATACGCAGTATTTT	CASSAETRTDTQYF
TRBJ2-3	TRBV4-1	-	-	TGCGCCAGCAGCCAAGATATTCCCCGCGCGCTTGTAGCAGATACGCAGTATTTT	CASSQDIPRALVADTQYF
TRBJ1-2	TRBV6-5	-	-	TGTGCCAGCAGTCCGGACAATGACTATGGCTACACCTTC	CASSPDNDYGYTF